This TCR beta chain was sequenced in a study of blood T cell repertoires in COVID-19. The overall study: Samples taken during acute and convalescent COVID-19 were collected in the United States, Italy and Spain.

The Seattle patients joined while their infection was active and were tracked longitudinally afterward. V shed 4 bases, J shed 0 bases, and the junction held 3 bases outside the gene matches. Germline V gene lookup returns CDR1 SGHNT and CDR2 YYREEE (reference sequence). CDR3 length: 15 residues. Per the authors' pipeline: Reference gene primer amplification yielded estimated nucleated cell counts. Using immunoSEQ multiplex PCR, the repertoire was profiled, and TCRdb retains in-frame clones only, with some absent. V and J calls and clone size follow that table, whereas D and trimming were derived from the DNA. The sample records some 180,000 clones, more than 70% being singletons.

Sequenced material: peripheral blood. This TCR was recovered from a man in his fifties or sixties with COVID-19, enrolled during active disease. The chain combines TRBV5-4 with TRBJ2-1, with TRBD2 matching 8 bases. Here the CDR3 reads CASSASGGSYNEQFF. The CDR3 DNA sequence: TGTGCCAGCAGCGCAAGCGGGGGCTCCTACAATGAGCAGTTCTTC. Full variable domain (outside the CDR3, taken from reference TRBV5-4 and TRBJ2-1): ETGVTQSPTHLIKTRGQQVTLRCSSQSGHNTVSWYQQALGQGPQFIFQYYREEENGRGNFPPRFSGLQFPNYSSELNVNALELDDSALYLCASSASGGSYNEQFFGPGTRLTVL.